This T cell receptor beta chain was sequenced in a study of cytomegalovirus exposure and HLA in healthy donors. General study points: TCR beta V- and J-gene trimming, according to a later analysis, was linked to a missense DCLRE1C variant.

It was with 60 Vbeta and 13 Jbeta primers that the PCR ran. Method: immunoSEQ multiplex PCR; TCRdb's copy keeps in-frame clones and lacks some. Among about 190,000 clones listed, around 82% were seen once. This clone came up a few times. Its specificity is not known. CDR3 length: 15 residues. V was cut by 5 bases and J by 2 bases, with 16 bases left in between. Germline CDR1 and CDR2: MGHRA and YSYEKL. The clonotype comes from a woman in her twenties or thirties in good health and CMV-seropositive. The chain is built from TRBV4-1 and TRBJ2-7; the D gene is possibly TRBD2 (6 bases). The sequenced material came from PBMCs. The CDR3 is CASSEPGLKTYEQYF. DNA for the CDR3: TGCGCCAGCAGCGAACCGGGACTCAAGACCTACGAGCAGTACTTC.